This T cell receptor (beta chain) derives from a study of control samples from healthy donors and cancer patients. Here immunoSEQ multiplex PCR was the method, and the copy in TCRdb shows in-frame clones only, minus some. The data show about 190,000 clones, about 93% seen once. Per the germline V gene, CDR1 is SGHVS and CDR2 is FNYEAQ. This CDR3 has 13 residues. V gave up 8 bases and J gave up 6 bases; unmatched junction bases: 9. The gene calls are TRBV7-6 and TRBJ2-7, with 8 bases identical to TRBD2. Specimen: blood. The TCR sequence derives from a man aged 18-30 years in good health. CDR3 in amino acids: CASAASGGLEQYF. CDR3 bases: TGTGCCAGCGCCGCAAGCGGGGGACTCGAGCAGTACTTC.